Each of the 2 T cell receptor beta chains below was sequenced from the same sample in a study of blood T cells in healthy people across ages. Sample-barcoded 5' priming and a J-beta primer mix drove a second PCR of about 6 to 12 cycles. TCRdb used MiXCR to reprocess the 5' RACE reads, holding one entry per CDR3 protein. The profile shows hundreds of thousands of distinct CDR3 sequences, 32% of them singletons. The specimen was blood. The receptors come from an elderly woman in good health.

This clonotype was detected ten times or more. The V gene is TRBV7-2, the J gene TRBJ1-1, with TRBD1 matching 7 bases. The CDR3 has 15 residues. CDR1 is SGHTA and CDR2 is FQGNSA in the germline V gene. V lost 6 bases and J lost 0; bases outside the gene matches: 7. Here the CDR3 DNA reads TGTGCCAGCAGGCCCGGGACAGCTCTGAACACTGAAGCTTTCTTT. It translates to CASRPGTALNTEAFF.

This sequence joins TRBV12-3 or TRBV12-4 and TRBJ2-5; 7 nucleotides agree with TRBD1. This CDR3 comprises 14 residues. V lost 3 bases, J lost 2 bases, and 3 bases stayed unmatched. Here the CDR3 DNA reads TGTGCCAGCAGTTTTAGGGGGCTGCAAGAGACCCAGTACTTC. It specifies CASSFRGLQETQYF.